Detailed here is one T cell receptor (beta chain). Antigen: not known. This record belongs to a study of cytomegalovirus exposure and HLA in healthy donors. Study summary: A previous analysis identified approximately 110 million unique TCR beta sequences derived from around 200 million T cells. Regarding the study as a whole: Some TCR beta chains (about 170 of them) were listed as cytomegalovirus-associated.

From germline, CDR1 is SGHRS and CDR2 YFSETQ. J lost 7 bases, V lost 3 bases, and 4 bases had no gene match. The CDR3 has 15 residues. PCR was performed using 60 Vbeta and 13 Jbeta primers. Generated by immunoSEQ multiplex PCR, the TCRdb table keeps only in-frame clones and is missing some. Of roughly 92,000 clones listed, roughly three quarters were seen once; the top ten hold 20% to 25%. This clonotype originated in a woman in her 50s in good health and CMV-seropositive. The chain uses TRBV5-1 and TRBJ1-6; TRBD1 matches at 10 bases. The specimen was PBMCs. Written as DNA, the CDR3 is TGCGCCAGCAGCTCCGGACAGGGGGGGAATTCACCCCTCCACTTT. This gives the protein CASSSGQGGNSPLHF.